The 27 T cell receptor beta chains given below trace back to one sample, sequenced in a study of blood T cell repertoires in COVID-19. Sequencing was performed with immunoSEQ multiplex PCR; in TCRdb, only in-frame clones are kept and a portion is missing. The sample lists about 220,000 clones, about 88% seen once, with roughly a tenth in the top ten. Sequenced sample: peripheral blood. These receptors originate from a woman in her 50s with COVID-19, enrolled during active disease.

The chain is built from TRBV15 and TRBJ2-2; 7 positions agree with TRBD1. V was pared by 8 bases and J by 5 bases, with 8 bases of the junction left unmatched. This CDR3 is 14 amino acids long. Germline CDR1 reads LNHNV; CDR2 reads YYDKDF (reference sequence). The CDR3 loop reads CATADRVRTGELFF. CDR3 coding DNA: TGTGCCACCGCTGACAGGGTCCGAACCGGGGAGCTGTTTTTT.

The rearrangement uses TRBV27 and TRBJ1-1; TRBD1 agrees at 9 bases. Germline V lookup: CDR1 MNHEY, CDR2 SMNVEV (reference sequence). CDR3 length: 14 residues. The J segment lost 1 base and the V segment lost 5 bases, leaving 2 bases of the junction unmatched. CDR3 region: CASSGGQGNTEAFF. DNA of the CDR3: TGTGCCAGCAGTGGGGGACAGGGGAACACTGAAGCTTTCTTT.

The chain couples TRBV7-3 to TRBJ1-1, with 7 bases fitting TRBD1. The germline V gene encodes CDR1 SGHTA and CDR2 FQGTGA. This CDR3 comprises 15 residues. V shed 1 base and J 3 bases; nucleotides not matched to a gene: 5. The DNA of the CDR3 is TGTGCCAGCAGCTTAATAGGCAGGGGGGACACTGAAGCTTTCTTT. Amino acids: CASSLIGRGDTEAFF.

The chain links TRBV27 to TRBJ2-1; no firm D call. From germline, CDR1 is MNHEY and CDR2 SMNVEV (reference sequence). The CDR3 spans 12 residues. V was cut by 5 bases and J by 6 bases, with 8 bases left in between. CDR3 DNA: TGTGCCAGCAGTACGATCAGCAATGAGCAGTTCTTC. It translates to CASSTISNEQFF.

J is TRBJ1-5 and V is TRBV19, with a possible D match to TRBD1 (5 bases). Germline V gene sequence: CDR1 LNHDA, CDR2 SQIVND (reference sequence). Trimming took 3 bases from V and 4 from J, leaving 13 bases between them. The CDR3 covers 15 residues. The CDR3 nucleotides are TGTGCCAGTAGTATCCTTGGAGACAGTAATCAGCCCCAGCATTTT. Translating gives CASSILGDSNQPQHF. The full variable domain, with the rest looked up from reference TRBV19 and TRBJ1-5, is DGGITQSPKYLFRKEGQNVTLSCEQNLNHDAMYWYRQDPGQGLRLIYYSQIVNDFQKGDIAEGYSVSREKKESFPLTVTSAQKNPTAFYLCASSILGDSNQPQHFGDGTRLSIL.

This chain joins TRBV10-3 and TRBJ1-5, with D possibly matching TRBD1 (5 bases). V was clipped by 2 bases and J by 4 bases, with 12 bases between them. The CDR3 is 15 residues long. Germline V gives CDR1 ENHRY, CDR2 SYGVKD. DNA of the CDR3: TGTGCCATCAGTGAGCTCGTAGGGGCAAATCAGCCCCAGCATTTT. Translation gives CAISELVGANQPQHF.

The gene calls are TRBV7-9 and TRBJ1-4, with 7 bases lining up with TRBD1. Germline CDR1 and CDR2: SEHNR and FQNEAQ (reference sequence). The J segment lost 9 bases and the V segment lost 2 bases, leaving 15 bases of the junction unmatched. The CDR3 spans 17 residues. The CDR3 DNA is TGTGCCAGCAGCTTAAAAATTCGGGGACAGTGGGCGCAAAAACTGTTTTTT. This translates into CASSLKIRGQWAQKLFF.

This clone was found once. The chain couples TRBV4-1 to TRBJ2-5; possibly TRBD1 for D (6 bases). V was cut by 5 bases and J by 1 base, with 11 bases left in between. CDR3 length equals 14 residues. CDR1 and CDR2 (germline): MGHRA, YSYEKL. The CDR3 sequence is CASSKRQAQETQYF. CDR3 nucleotide sequence: TGCGCCAGCAGCAAAAGACAGGCCCAAGAGACCCAGTACTTC.

The CDR3: CASSFGTGTVKAFF. The CDR3 nucleotides are TGTGCCAGCAGCTTCGGGACAGGGACCGTTAAAGCTTTCTTT. The V and J genes are TRBV11-2 and TRBJ1-1; 9 bases map to TRBD1. Germline CDR1 SGHAT, CDR2 FQNNGV. V dropped 3 bases and J dropped 9; count of bases not matched to a gene: 8. The CDR3 contains 14 residues.

The chain links TRBV6-1 to TRBJ1-1; D not resolved. CDR1 is MNHNS, CDR2 SASEGT, per germline. The CDR3 length is 14 residues. V was clipped by 2 bases and J by 4 bases, with 11 bases between them. The CDR3 DNA is TGTGCCAGCAGTGAAACCCGGGTGAGCACTGAAGCTTTCTTT. It is translated as CASSETRVSTEAFF.

This clone showed up just once. The chain carries TRBV25-1 and TRBJ1-1; 7 bases align to TRBD1. Germline V gene sequence: CDR1 MGHDK, CDR2 SYGVNS. This CDR3 comprises 13 residues. V was clipped by 3 bases and J by 6 bases; unmatched bases: 4. For the CDR3, the DNA is TGTGCCAGCAGTGATAGGGACAGCTCTGAAGCTTTCTTT. Protein product: CASSDRDSSEAFF.

The chain combines TRBV19 with TRBJ2-1; 12 bases align to TRBD1. Germline V gene data show CDR1 as LNHDA and CDR2 as SQIVND (reference sequence). This CDR3 comprises 16 residues. The V gene end was trimmed by 5 bases and the J gene end by 8 bases; junction bases not matched to a gene: 10. This CDR3 is CASSAGWGQGAHEQFF. CDR3 nucleotide sequence: TGTGCCAGTAGTGCCGGGTGGGGACAGGGGGCTCATGAGCAGTTCTTC.

The DNA of the CDR3 is TGTGCCAGCAGCCACACGGGTTCAATGGCAGATACGCAGTATTTT. It codes for CASSHTGSMADTQYF. The rearrangement uses TRBV7-9 and TRBJ2-3, with D uncertain. CDR1 is SEHNR, CDR2 FQNEAQ, per germline (reference sequence). The CDR3 sequence is 15 residues long. The V and J ends lost 5 bases and 4 bases respectively, with 16 bases between them. The full variable domain, its missing parts supplied by reference TRBV7-9 and TRBJ2-3, is DTGVSQNPRHKITKRGQNVTFRCDPISEHNRLYWYRQTLGQGPEFLTYFQNEAQLEKSRLLSDRFSAERPKGSFSTLEIQRTEQGDSAMYLCASSHTGSMADTQYFGPGTRLTVL.

This rearrangement joins TRBV7-6 to TRBJ2-1, with 8 positions matching TRBD1. V lost 1 base to trimming and J lost 2 bases; unmatched junction nucleotides: 7. Germline CDR1 and CDR2: SGHVS and FNYEAQ. The CDR3 contains 17 residues. The CDR3 here is CASSLGGDRGPYNEQFF. CDR3 nucleotides: TGTGCCAGCAGCTTAGGAGGAGACAGGGGACCCTACAATGAGCAGTTCTTC.

The V and J genes are TRBV19 and TRBJ2-4, with 11 nucleotides matching TRBD2. V trimming: 3 bases; J trimming: 1 base; junction bases outside the gene matches: 11. This CDR3 contains 19 residues. Germline CDR1 LNHDA, CDR2 SQIVND (reference sequence). CDR3: CASSMWVAGGPGAKNIQYF. The CDR3 coding sequence is TGTGCCAGTAGTATGTGGGTAGCGGGGGGGCCCGGGGCCAAAAACATTCAGTACTTC. The whole variable domain, filled in from reference TRBV19 and TRBJ2-4, reads DGGITQSPKYLFRKEGQNVTLSCEQNLNHDAMYWYRQDPGQGLRLIYYSQIVNDFQKGDIAEGYSVSREKKESFPLTVTSAQKNPTAFYLCASSMWVAGGPGAKNIQYFGAGTRLSVL.

The J gene is TRBJ1-1, the V gene TRBV28; D not resolved. Deletions cut 3 bases from V and 5 bases from J, with 13 bases between. CDR1 is MDHEN, CDR2 SYDVKM, per germline. CDR3 size: 14 residues. The CDR3 spells CASSFLGGRTEAFF. The CDR3 DNA sequence: TGTGCCAGCAGTTTTTTAGGAGGGAGGACTGAAGCTTTCTTT.

The J gene is TRBJ2-2, the V gene TRBV24-1; the match to TRBD1 covers 9 bases. There are 16 residues in the CDR3. V dropped 2 bases and J dropped 5; count of bases not matched to a gene: 5. Germline V CDR1 and CDR2: KGHDR, SFDVKD. Written as DNA, the CDR3 is TGTGCCACCAGTGATTCACCGACAGGGGGTACCGGGGAGCTGTTTTTT. Its protein is CATSDSPTGGTGELFF.

This clone showed up just a few times. The chain links TRBV19 to TRBJ2-3, with D possibly being TRBD1 (5 bases). The CDR3 is 16 residues long. Germline V CDR1 and CDR2: LNHDA, SQIVND (reference sequence). Trimming took off 5 bases at V and 1 base at J, with 16 bases between the two ends. In nucleotides, the CDR3 is TGTGCCAGTAGTGCACCAGGGTCTTTCGGCACAGATACGCAGTATTTT. Encoded protein: CASSAPGSFGTDTQYF. Variable domain in full (rest from reference TRBV19 and TRBJ2-3): DGGITQSPKYLFRKEGQNVTLSCEQNLNHDAMYWYRQDPGQGLRLIYYSQIVNDFQKGDIAEGYSVSREKKESFPLTVTSAQKNPTAFYLCASSAPGSFGTDTQYFGPGTRLTVL.

The chain uses TRBV15 and TRBJ2-5; the D gene is possibly TRBD2 (6 bases). Trimming removed 0 bases at V and 1 base at J, with 12 bases between. This CDR3 contains 16 residues. Germline loops: CDR1 LNHNV, CDR2 YYDKDF (reference sequence). The CDR3 loop is CATSRDLDYLQETQYF. CDR3 sequence (DNA): TGTGCCACCAGCAGAGATCTGGACTACCTCCAAGAGACCCAGTACTTC.

V is TRBV7-8 and J is TRBJ1-2, with D possibly matching TRBD1 (5 bases). V lost 1 base, J lost 8 bases, and 20 bases lay in between. From germline, CDR1 is SGHVS and CDR2 FQNEAQ. This CDR3 contains 16 residues. The CDR3 spells CASSLVMGRGGEGYTF. CDR3 bases: TGTGCCAGCAGCTTAGTCATGGGCCGCGGGGGGGAAGGCTACACCTTC.

V usage is TRBV7-2 and J usage is TRBJ1-4; D uncertain. CDR3 length: 14 residues. Trimming removed 5 bases at V and 8 bases at J, with 15 bases between. The germline gives CDR1 SGHTA, CDR2 FQGNSA. The CDR3, as DNA: TGTGCCAGCAGCCTTAACAGCGGACGGGAAAAACTGTTTTTT. Encoded protein: CASSLNSGREKLFF.

The chain couples TRBV5-5 to TRBJ1-5; the match to TRBD1 covers 8 bases. J lost 7 bases, V lost 0 bases, and 6 bases had no gene match. CDR1 SGHKS and CDR2 YYEKEE come from the germline V gene (reference sequence). This CDR3 is 15 amino acids long. The CDR3, as DNA: TGTGCCAGCAGCTTGGGACCGACAGGGGACCAGCCCCAGCATTTT. Residues: CASSLGPTGDQPQHF.

This clone has a handful of counts. The rearrangement links TRBV5-1 to TRBJ1-1, with TRBD1 matching 9 bases. Germline lookup yields CDR1 SGHRS and CDR2 YFSETQ. The CDR3 is made up of 14 amino acids. V lost 4 bases, J lost 6 bases, and 7 bases stayed unmatched. This CDR3 is CASSPGTGISEAFF. The CDR3 DNA reads as TGCGCCAGCAGCCCCGGGACAGGGATTTCTGAAGCTTTCTTT.

V and J are TRBV6-5 and TRBJ2-2; tentative D call: TRBD2 (6 bases). Germline V gene sequence: CDR1 MNHEY, CDR2 SVGAGI. The CDR3 runs 14 residues. Trimming left V 8 bases short and J 1 base short, with 11 bases between. The CDR3 here is CASLLGGNTGELFF. DNA for the CDR3: TGTGCCAGCCTCCTGGGAGGGAACACCGGGGAGCTGTTTTTT.

This chain connects TRBV28 to TRBJ1-3; maybe TRBD1 (6 bases). Between the trimmed V and J ends, which lost 2 bases and 1 base, there was a span of 21 bases. Germline assignment: CDR1 MDHEN and CDR2 SYDVKM. The CDR3 is made up of 19 amino acids. CDR3 sequence (DNA): TGTGCCAGCAGTTTAGAGAGCCCGCGGGCAGGGGTTTCTGGAAACACCATATATTTT. Its protein is CASSLESPRAGVSGNTIYF.

The CDR3 protein is CASSPRGSPDTQYF. In DNA, the CDR3 is TGTGCCAGTAGTCCCAGGGGTAGCCCAGATACGCAGTATTTT. The chain is built from TRBV19 and TRBJ2-3; D possibly corresponds to TRBD1 (6 bases). There are 14 residues in the CDR3. The germline CDR1 and CDR2 sequences are LNHDA and SQIVND (reference sequence). With 5 bases removed from V and 4 bases from J, the gap between germline ends came to 13 bases.

The V and J genes are TRBV19 and TRBJ1-2, with D hard to call. The CDR3 length is 14 residues. Germline V gene lookup returns CDR1 LNHDA and CDR2 SQIVND (reference sequence). With 3 bases removed from V and 3 bases from J, the gap between germline ends came to 11 bases. Here the CDR3 reads CASSMEAADYGYTF. As DNA, the CDR3 is TGTGCCAGTAGTATGGAGGCGGCAGACTATGGCTACACCTTC.